The 28 T cell receptor beta chains reported below all come from one sample, sequenced in a study of CDR3 diversity in severe acne. TCRdb itself ran the PCR reads through MiXCR, one entry per CDR3 protein. The table has around 85,000 distinct CDR3 sequences, under 55% seen once. The specimen sequenced was blood. These receptors were obtained from a male donor with severe acne vulgaris.

To note about this clonotype: Its ends do not fully match the called genes, so a read error is possible. The rearrangement joins TRBV6-6 to TRBJ2-7; 16 bases agree with TRBD2. The CDR3 contains 19 residues. In germline, CDR1 is MNHNY, CDR2 SVGAGI (reference sequence). Here the CDR3 DNA reads TGTGCCAGCATCAACGGGGGACTAGCGGGAGGGCCTGGGTTGTACGGGCAGTACTTC. This translates into CASINGGLAGGPGLYGQYF.

As for this clonotype: A read error may be the cause here, since a much bigger clone is one base away. The chain combines TRBV7-2 with TRBJ2-6; perhaps TRBD1 as D (5 bases). This CDR3 has 13 residues. Germline CDR1 and CDR2: SGHTA and FQGNSA. The CDR3 protein is CASSTSGANILTF. The CDR3 coding sequence is TGTGCCAGCAGCACCTCTGGGGCCAACATCCTGACTTTC.

The rearrangement uses TRBV12-3 or TRBV12-4 and TRBJ2-6; D remains unclear. The CDR3 has 15 residues. Trimming stripped 4 bases from V and 0 bases from J, with 7 bases between. CDR3 sequence (DNA): TGTGCCAGCAGTTCCCTGGTCTCTGGGGCCAACGTCCTGACTTTC. Translated: CASSSLVSGANVLTF.

The chain is built from TRBV12-3 or TRBV12-4 and TRBJ2-2; 10 bases are shared with TRBD2. The V gene end was trimmed by 4 bases and the J gene end by 5 bases; junction bases not matched to a gene: 10. CDR3 size: 17 residues. CDR3 sequence: CASSSSSGTSATGELFF. For the CDR3, the DNA is TGTGCCAGCAGTTCATCATCCGGGACTAGCGCGACCGGGGAGCTGTTTTTT.

The chain combines TRBV29-1 with TRBJ2-3; 7 nucleotides align to TRBD2. The length of the CDR3 is 13 residues. V lost 3 bases and J lost 6; bases outside the gene matches: 6. Germline-derived CDR1 and CDR2 are SQVTM and ANQGSEA. The CDR3 spells CSVEAGVLDTQYF. The CDR3 coding sequence is TGCAGCGTTGAGGCGGGGGTCCTCGATACGCAGTATTTT.

This clonotype came up many times. The chain uses TRBV5-8 and TRBJ2-3, with D possibly TRBD2 on 6 matching bases. Germline lookup yields CDR1 SGHTS and CDR2 YDEGEE. This CDR3 has 15 residues. Trimming took 0 bases from V and 2 from J, leaving 10 bases between them. The CDR3 DNA is TGTGCCAGCAGCTTGGATGGAGGGGTCACAGATACGCAGTATTTT. Translated: CASSLDGGVTDTQYF. Based on the CDR3 plus reference TRBV5-8 and TRBJ2-3, the full variable domain is EAGVTQSPTHLIKTRGQQATLRCSPISGHTSVYWYQQALGLGLQFLLWYDEGEERNRGNFPPRFSGRQFPNYSSELNVNALELEDSALYLCASSLDGGVTDTQYFGPGTRLTVL.

This clonotype is labeled as medium-sized (0.01 to 0.1%). This chain joins TRBV20-1 and TRBJ1-1; possible D gene TRBD1, 5 bases. The CDR3 has 16 residues. The germline V gene has CDR1 DFQATT and CDR2 SNEGSKA (reference sequence). The germline V and J ends were trimmed by 0 bases and 1 base, with 15 bases remaining between them. In nucleotides, the CDR3 is TGCAGTGCTAGAGATCCCGCAGGGATTACGAACACTGAAGCTTTCTTT. This codes for CSARDPAGITNTEAFF.

This clonotype was counted ten times or more. The genes are TRBV6-2 or TRBV6-3 and TRBJ2-7; TRBD1 matches 9 bases. The CDR3 is 15 residues long. CDR1 and CDR2 from the germline V gene are MNHEY and SVGEGT. Trimming at V came to 8 bases and at J to 0 bases, leaving 8 bases not matched to a gene. DNA of the CDR3: TGTGCCAGCTCATGGGACAGGGTCAGCTCCTACGAGCAGTACTTC. This translates into CASSWDRVSSYEQYF.

As for this clonotype: A read error may produce the germline difference seen at one junction end. The gene calls are TRBV7-2 and TRBJ2-2; possibly TRBD1 for D (6 bases). The germline V gene has CDR1 SGHTA and CDR2 FQGNSA. The CDR3 is 17 residues long. CDR3 amino acids: CASSRNMDRPNTGELFF. The DNA of the CDR3 is TGCGCCAGCAGTCGCAACATGGACAGACCCAACACCGGGGAGCTGTTTTTT.

This clonotype showed up many times. This chain joins TRBV29-1 and TRBJ2-1, with 11 bases lining up with TRBD2. The ends lost 5 bases at V and 1 base at J; junction bases unmatched: 4. Germline V gene sequence: CDR1 SQVTM, CDR2 ANQGSEA. The CDR3 has 15 amino acids. The CDR3 coding sequence is TGCAGCGTTCTAGCGGGAGGCCCTTCCTACAATGAGCAGTTCTTC. Amino acid sequence: CSVLAGGPSYNEQFF.

With regard to this clonotype: A read error may explain this, as a much larger clone is one base away. The chain carries TRBV9 and TRBJ2-1, with D maybe TRBD2 (5 bases). V was clipped by 4 bases and J by 7 bases, with 15 bases between them. The CDR3 sequence is 14 residues long. Germline V gives CDR1 SGDLS, CDR2 YYNGEE. In DNA, the CDR3 is TGTGCCAGCAGCATATGGGAGTTGAGAAATGAGCAGTTCTTC. The encoded protein is CASSIWELRNEQFF.

This chain joins TRBV25-1 and TRBJ2-6; D gene ambiguous. The V end lost 1 base, the J end lost 0 bases, and 10 bases lay between the germline ends. In germline, CDR1 is MGHDK, CDR2 SYGVNS. This CDR3 spans 17 amino acids. Here the CDR3 reads CASSELTPSSGANVLTF. The CDR3 bases are TGTGCCAGCAGTGAATTGACCCCTAGCTCTGGGGCCAACGTCCTGACTTTC.

This clonotype was detected ten times or more. This sequence joins TRBV11-2 and TRBJ2-7, with D possibly TRBD2 on 6 matching bases. In germline, CDR1 is SGHAT, CDR2 FQNNGV. The CDR3 totals 15 residues. Trimming pared 4 bases from V and 2 bases from J, leaving 15 bases between. This chain's CDR3 is CASSSSSEFPYEQYF. CDR3 nucleotide sequence: TGTGCCAGCAGCTCTTCTAGCGAATTTCCCTACGAGCAGTACTTC.

The rearrangement links TRBV15 to TRBJ2-7; 9 positions match TRBD1. CDR1 and CDR2 from the germline V gene are LNHNV and YYDKDF (reference sequence). The CDR3 contains 16 residues. V trimming: 3 bases; J trimming: 0 bases; junction bases outside the gene matches: 6. CDR3 amino acids: CATSSQETGGSYEQYF. CDR3 nucleotides: TGTGCCACCAGCAGCCAAGAGACAGGGGGCTCCTACGAGCAGTACTTC. Combining the CDR3 with reference TRBV15 and TRBJ2-7 gives the whole variable domain DAMVIQNPRYQVTQFGKPVTLSCSQTLNHNVMYWYQQKSSQAPKLLFHYYDKDFNNEADTPDNFQSRRPNTSFCFLDIRSPGLGDTAMYLCATSSQETGGSYEQYFGPGTRLTVT.

V is TRBV11-1 and J is TRBJ1-2; D is unclear. CDR3 size: 16 residues. The germline CDR1 and CDR2 sequences are SGHAT and FQDESV (reference sequence). V lost 1 base and J 3 bases, leaving 15 bases between the germline ends. CDR3 DNA sequence: TGTGCCAGCAGCTTAGTAGGGCAGGAGAAGGACTATGGCTACACCTTC. It codes for CASSLVGQEKDYGYTF.

This clonotype was seen many times. V gene TRBV5-1 combines with J gene TRBJ1-2; D might be TRBD1 (5 bases). The CDR3 is 15 amino acids. The germline gives CDR1 SGHRS, CDR2 YFSETQ. Trimming cost V 0 bases and J 5 bases, with 14 bases left between them. This CDR3 is CASSLGAGSSYGYTF. CDR3 nucleotide sequence: TGCGCCAGCAGCTTGGGGGCAGGGTCATCTTATGGCTACACCTTC.

The V call is TRBV29-1, the J call TRBJ2-7; D uncertain. The CDR3 loop spans 12 amino acids. The V end was cut by 0 bases, the J end by 0 bases, with 3 bases between. The germline V gene encodes CDR1 SQVTM and CDR2 ANQGSEA. The CDR3 region has the DNA TGCAGCGTTGAAGACAGCTCCTACGAGCAGTACTTC. Its protein product is CSVEDSSYEQYF.

The chain is built from TRBV24-1 and TRBJ1-2, with 8 bases that match TRBD1. Trimming took 4 bases from V and 6 from J; bases not matched to a gene: 3. CDR3 size: 13 residues. CDR1 and CDR2 (germline): KGHDR, SFDVKD. CDR3: CATSEAGQDGYTF. For the CDR3, the DNA is TGTGCCACCAGTGAGGCGGGACAGGATGGCTACACCTTC.

This clonotype was found many times. The chain couples TRBV7-9 to TRBJ1-2; D unclear. CDR1 is SEHNR, CDR2 FQNEAQ, per germline (reference sequence). V lost 4 bases and J 4 bases, leaving 19 bases between the germline ends. The CDR3 is 16 amino acids. The CDR3 protein is CASSSGETEHFYGYTF. As DNA, the CDR3 is TGTGCCAGCAGCTCGGGCGAAACGGAACATTTCTATGGCTACACCTTC.

The chain links TRBV5-8 to TRBJ2-5; D gene uncertain. CDR1 and CDR2 from the germline V gene are SGHTS and YDEGEE. The V end lost 4 bases, the J end lost 1 base, and 14 bases lay between the germline ends. The CDR3 is 15 residues long. CDR3 residues: CASSVVGLVQETQYF. CDR3 sequence (DNA): TGTGCCAGCAGCGTAGTAGGGCTAGTCCAAGAGACCCAGTACTTC.

The chain joins TRBV4-1 to TRBJ1-6; possibly TRBD1 for D (5 bases). Germline V gives CDR1 MGHRA, CDR2 YSYEKL. V shed 0 bases and J shed 5 bases, with 5 bases lying between them. The CDR3 extends over 14 amino acids. CDR3 sequence reads: CASSQETDNSPLHF. The CDR3 nucleotides read TGCGCCAGCAGCCAAGAGACAGATAATTCACCCCTCCACTTT.

The CDR3 nucleotides read TGTGCCAGCAGTCTCTCTGGGACTAGCGGACTCTACGAGCAGTACTTC. It yields the protein CASSLSGTSGLYEQYF. The chain carries TRBV6-5 and TRBJ2-7, with 11 positions matching TRBD2. J gave up 3 bases and V 5 bases, and 9 bases lay outside the gene matches. CDR3 size: 16 residues. Germline V CDR1 and CDR2: MNHEY, SVGAGI.

The chain employs TRBV29-1 and TRBJ2-7; 7 nucleotides align to TRBD2. J lost 0 bases, V lost 3 bases, and 8 bases had no gene match. The CDR3 covers 15 residues. Germline assignment: CDR1 SQVTM and CDR2 ANQGSEA. The CDR3 is CSVDVSGHSSYEQYF. The CDR3 nucleotides read TGCAGCGTTGATGTTAGCGGGCACAGCTCCTACGAGCAGTACTTC.

The chain employs TRBV6-5 and TRBJ2-1; 9 bases fit TRBD2. Per germline, CDR1 MNHEY and CDR2 SVGAGI. The V gene end was trimmed by 11 bases and the J gene end by 10 bases; junction bases not matched to a gene: 15. The CDR3 length is 14 residues. In DNA, the CDR3 is TGTGCCGCCAGGGCGGGAGGGCCAGTTCGGGAGCAGTTCTTC. Amino acids: CAARAGGPVREQFF.

The rearrangement joins TRBV2 to TRBJ1-1, with 8 nucleotides matching TRBD1. Germline CDR1 SNHLY, CDR2 FYNNEI. V lost 1 base to trimming and J lost 5 bases; unmatched junction nucleotides: 3. This CDR3 region has 14 residues. The CDR3 reads CASSEDRGLTEAFF. CDR3 coding DNA: TGTGCCAGCAGTGAAGACAGGGGGTTGACTGAAGCTTTCTTT.

The V gene is TRBV7-9, the J gene TRBJ1-2, with a possible D match to TRBD1 (6 bases). V dropped 1 base and J dropped 3 bases, with 12 bases sitting between them. The CDR3 is made up of 15 amino acids. Germline CDR1 and CDR2: SEHNR and FQNEAQ (reference sequence). In DNA, the CDR3 is TGTGCCAGCAGCTTAGTGGCAGGGGACTACTATGGCTACACCTTC. Its translation is CASSLVAGDYYGYTF.

A few counts support this clonotype. V and J are TRBV30 and TRBJ1-2, with no clear D. V lost 1 base, J lost 8 bases, and 17 bases lay in between. The CDR3 has 14 amino acids. From germline, CDR1 is GTSNPN and CDR2 SVGIG (reference sequence). The CDR3 nucleotides read TGTGCCTGGAGTGGTTTGGGAAAAGGGCACGGCTACACCTTC. Translated: CAWSGLGKGHGYTF.

On this clonotype: A much larger clone lies a single base off, so this may be a read error. The chain links TRBV20-1 to TRBJ2-5; 10 bases map to TRBD2. Germline V CDR1 and CDR2: DFQATT, SNEGSKA (reference sequence). This CDR3 contains 14 residues. CDR3 coding DNA: TGCGGTGCTAGATCACTAGCGGGATGGGAGACCCAGTACTTC. It is translated as CGARSLAGWETQYF.